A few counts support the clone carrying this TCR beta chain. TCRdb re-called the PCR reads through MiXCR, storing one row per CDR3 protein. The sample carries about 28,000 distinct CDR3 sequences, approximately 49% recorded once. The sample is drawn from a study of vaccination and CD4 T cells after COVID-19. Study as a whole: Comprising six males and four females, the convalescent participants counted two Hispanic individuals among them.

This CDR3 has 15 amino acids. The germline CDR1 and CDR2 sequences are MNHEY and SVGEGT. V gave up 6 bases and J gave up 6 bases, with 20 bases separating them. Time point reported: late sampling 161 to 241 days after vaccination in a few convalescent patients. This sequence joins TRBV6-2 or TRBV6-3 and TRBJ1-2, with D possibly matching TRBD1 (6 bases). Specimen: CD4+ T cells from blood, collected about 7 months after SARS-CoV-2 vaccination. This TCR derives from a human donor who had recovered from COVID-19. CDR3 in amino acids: CASSRRLGADDGYTF. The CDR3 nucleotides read TGTGCCAGCAGCCGCCGGTTGGGGGCGGATGATGGCTACACCTTC.